Listed below are T cell receptor beta chains from one sample, sequenced in a study of blood T cell repertoires in COVID-19. Clones were sequenced by immunoSEQ multiplex PCR, and TCRdb holds only the in-frame ones, with some missing. There are about 270,000 clones in the sample; 75% to 90% occur only once, and roughly 4.3% lies in the top ten. Sequencing input: PBMCs or T cells enriched from blood (not recorded which). The source of these receptors is a woman aged 25 to 39 with acute COVID-19. Each CDR3 is given with its conserved first and last residue. A D gene is named only where the DNA matches it firmly. A row's size may be missing; if present it is once, few, many or a size class.

CDR3 protein	CDR3 DNA	V gene	J gene	clone size	D gene
CASSQDIWTNTEAFF	TGTGCCAGCAGCCAAGATATTTGGACTAACACTGAAGCTTTCTTT	TRBV14	TRBJ1-1	NA	NA
CASSYSQGFYGYTF	TGTGCCAGCAGTTATAGCCAGGGGTTCTATGGCTACACCTTC	TRBV27	TRBJ1-2	NA	NA
CASSYSASWTGELFF	TGTGCCAGCAGTTACTCGGCTAGTTGGACCGGGGAGCTGTTTTTT	TRBV6-2/TRBV6-3	TRBJ2-2	NA	NA
CATSDAIAGDYNEQFF	TGTGCCACCAGTGATGCGATAGCGGGAGATTACAATGAGCAGTTCTTC	TRBV24-1	TRBJ2-1	NA	TRBD2
CASSPTGSYGYTF	TGTGCCAGCAGCCCGACAGGGTCCTATGGCTACACCTTC	TRBV28	TRBJ1-2	NA	TRBD1
CASSLEGPGIEKLFF	TGTGCCAGCAGCTTGGAAGGTCCGGGGATCGAAAAACTGTTTTTT	TRBV5-4	TRBJ1-4	NA	NA
CASRVGDLHHEQFF	TGTGCCAGTAGGGTGGGAGATCTCCACCATGAGCAGTTCTTC	TRBV19	TRBJ2-1	NA	NA
CASSLENRGSSGNTIYF	TGCGCCAGCAGCTTGGAAAACAGGGGCTCCTCTGGAAACACCATATATTTT	TRBV5-1	TRBJ1-3	NA	TRBD1
CASSQLSWSGQGGVGLSTDTQYF	TGTGCCAGCAGCCAGCTGAGTTGGTCGGGACAGGGGGGCGTGGGACTCAGCACAGATACGCAGTATTTT	TRBV4-2	TRBJ2-3	NA	TRBD1
CASSPFGEINEQFF	TGTGCCAGCAGCCCCTTCGGGGAGATCAATGAGCAGTTCTTC	TRBV9	TRBJ2-1	NA	NA
CASSDSLGAGGNIQYF	TGTGCCAGCAGTGACTCCCTCGGGGCAGGGGGAAACATTCAGTACTTC	TRBV25-1	TRBJ2-4	NA	TRBD1
CASSQNLNQPQHF	TGTGCCAGCAGCCAAAACTTAAATCAGCCCCAGCATTTT	TRBV6-2/TRBV6-3	TRBJ1-5	NA	NA
CASSVLAGENTGELFF	TGTGCCAGCAGCGTACTGGCGGGGGAGAACACCGGGGAGCTGTTTTTT	TRBV9	TRBJ2-2	once	TRBD2
CASRPSGLAGGTYEQYF	TGTGCCAGCAGGCCCTCGGGACTAGCGGGAGGGACATACGAGCAGTACTTC	TRBV28	TRBJ2-7	NA	TRBD2
CASSADRSTEAFF	TGTGCCAGTAGTGCCGACAGGTCCACTGAAGCTTTCTTT	TRBV19	TRBJ1-1	NA	NA
CASSLIFSGTSGKGARYEQFF	TGCGCCAGCAGCTTGATATTTTCTGGGACTAGCGGGAAGGGGGCACGGTATGAGCAGTTCTTC	TRBV5-1	TRBJ2-1	NA	TRBD2
CASFREDYGYTF	TGTGCCAGCTTCAGGGAAGACTATGGCTACACCTTC	TRBV2	TRBJ1-2	NA	NA
CASSPIGENTEAFF	TGCGCCAGCAGCCCTATCGGGGAGAACACTGAAGCTTTCTTT	TRBV4-1	TRBJ1-1	NA	NA
CASSLIGITNTEAFF	TGTGCCAGCAGCTTAATCGGGATTACTAACACTGAAGCTTTCTTT	TRBV7-3	TRBJ1-1	few	NA
CASTRGDSYEQYF	TGTGCCAGCACCCGAGGGGACTCGTACGAGCAGTACTTC	TRBV28	TRBJ2-7	NA	NA
CASSPGTGRDEQYF	TGCGCCAGCAGTCCCGGGACTGGTCGTGACGAGCAGTACTTC	TRBV5-1	TRBJ2-7	NA	NA
CASSELGSGSGNEQFF	TGTGCCAGCAGTGAACTGGGCAGCGGGAGTGGGAATGAGCAGTTCTTC	TRBV2	TRBJ2-1	NA	TRBD2
CASSRGLYSTGNTIYF	TGTGCCAGCAGCCGGGGACTGTATTCTACTGGAAACACCATATATTTT	TRBV14	TRBJ1-3	NA	NA
CASSPGGGSSYWDNEQFF	TGTGCCAGCAGTCCGGGAGGGGGTAGCTCTTACTGGGACAATGAGCAGTTCTTC	TRBV28	TRBJ2-1	NA	TRBD2
CASSLYGREQYF	TGTGCCAGCAGTTTATATGGGAGGGAGCAGTACTTC	TRBV27	TRBJ2-7	NA	NA
CASSQDSSGGYEQYF	TGCGCCAGCAGCCAAGATTCAAGCGGGGGGTACGAGCAGTACTTC	TRBV4-1	TRBJ2-7	NA	TRBD2
CASSPDRYNSPLHF	TGTGCCAGCTCACCGGACAGATATAATTCACCCCTCCACTTT	TRBV18	TRBJ1-6	NA	NA
CASSLTPYTQYF	TGTGCCAGCAGTTTGACACCTTATACGCAGTATTTT	TRBV12-3/TRBV12-4	TRBJ2-3	NA	NA
CASSPRVLGYEQYF	TGTGCCAGCAGCCCCAGGGTTTTAGGCTACGAGCAGTACTTC	TRBV11-2	TRBJ2-7	NA	NA
CASSFPGTSKEQYF	TGTGCCAGCAGTTTCCCCGGGACTAGTAAAGAGCAGTACTTC	TRBV28	TRBJ2-7	NA	TRBD2
CASSSGRAGEETQYF	TGCGCCAGCAGCTCGGGCCGGGCGGGAGAGGAGACCCAGTACTTC	TRBV5-1	TRBJ2-5	NA	TRBD2
CSVVSGMHSGNTIYF	TGCAGCGTTGTGTCGGGTATGCACTCTGGAAACACCATATATTTT	TRBV29-1	TRBJ1-3	NA	NA
CASSFFEGELFF	TGTGCCAGCAGCTTTTTTGAGGGGGAGCTGTTTTTT	TRBV7-3	TRBJ2-2	NA	NA
CASSSKLETLTTDTQYF	TGTGCCAGCAGCTCGAAACTAGAGACCCTCACCACAGATACGCAGTATTTT	TRBV7-9	TRBJ2-3	NA	NA
CASSESRTVSGANVLTF	TGCGCCAGCAGTGAGTCGAGGACAGTCTCTGGGGCCAACGTCCTGACTTTC	TRBV10-2	TRBJ2-6	NA	NA
CASSLVGAGGPRAYEQYF	TGTGCCAGCAGCTTAGTGGGAGCGGGAGGGCCTCGGGCCTACGAGCAGTACTTC	TRBV7-8	TRBJ2-7	NA	TRBD2
CAWSALYPGELFF	TGTGCCTGGAGTGCCCTCTATCCCGGGGAGCTGTTTTTT	TRBV30	TRBJ2-2	NA	NA
CASSPSSGAWDIQYF	TGTGCCAGCAGCCCGTCGTCAGGGGCCTGGGACATTCAGTACTTC	TRBV7-3	TRBJ2-4	NA	NA
CASSAEDSRYEQYF	TGTGCCAGCAGCGCTGAGGACAGCCGCTACGAGCAGTACTTC	TRBV3-1/TRBV3-2	TRBJ2-7	once	NA
CASSSPGQPTNEKLFF	TGTGCCAGCAGCTCCCCTGGACAGCCAACTAATGAAAAACTGTTTTTT	TRBV9	TRBJ1-4	NA	NA
CASQRLVGYNEQFF	TGTGCCAGCCAGAGACTAGTAGGGTACAATGAGCAGTTCTTC	TRBV19	TRBJ2-1	NA	NA
CASSMGQGPDGYGYTF	TGCGCCAGCAGCATGGGACAGGGCCCTGATGGCTATGGCTACACCTTC	TRBV5-1	TRBJ1-2	NA	TRBD1
CASSPSFDSYEQYF	TGTGCCAGCAGTCCTTCTTTTGATAGCTACGAGCAGTACTTC	TRBV6-5	TRBJ2-7	NA	NA